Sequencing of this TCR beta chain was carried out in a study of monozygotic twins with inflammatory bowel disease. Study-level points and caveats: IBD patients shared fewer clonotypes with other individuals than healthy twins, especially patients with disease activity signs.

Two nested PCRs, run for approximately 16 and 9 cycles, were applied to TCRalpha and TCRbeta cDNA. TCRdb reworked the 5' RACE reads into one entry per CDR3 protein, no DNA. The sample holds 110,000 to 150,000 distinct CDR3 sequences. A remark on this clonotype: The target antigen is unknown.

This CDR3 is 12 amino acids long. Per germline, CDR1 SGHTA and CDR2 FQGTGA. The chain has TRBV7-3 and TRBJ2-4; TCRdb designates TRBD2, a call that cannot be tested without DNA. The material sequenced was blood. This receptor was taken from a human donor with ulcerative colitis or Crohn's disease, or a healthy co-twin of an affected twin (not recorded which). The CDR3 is CASSLEGNIQYF.